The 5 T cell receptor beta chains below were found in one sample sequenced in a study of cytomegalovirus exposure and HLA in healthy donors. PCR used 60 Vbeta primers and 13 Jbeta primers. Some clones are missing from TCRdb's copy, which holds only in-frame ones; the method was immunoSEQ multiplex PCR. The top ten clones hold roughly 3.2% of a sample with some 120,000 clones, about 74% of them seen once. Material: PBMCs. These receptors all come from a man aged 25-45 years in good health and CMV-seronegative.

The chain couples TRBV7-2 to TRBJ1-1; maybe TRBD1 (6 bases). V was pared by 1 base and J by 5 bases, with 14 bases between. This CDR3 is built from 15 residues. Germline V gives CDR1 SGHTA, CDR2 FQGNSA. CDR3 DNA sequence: TGTGCCAGCAGCTTAGGTACCAGGGGCAGGACTGAAGCTTTCTTT. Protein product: CASSLGTRGRTEAFF.

The CDR3 sequence is CASSEVGGPAYEQYF. In DNA form, the CDR3 reads TGTGCCAGCAGTGAAGTTGGAGGGCCGGCCTACGAGCAGTACTTC. The genes are TRBV2 and TRBJ2-7; TRBD2 might be the D (6 bases). CDR3 size: 15 residues. Germline V gene sequence: CDR1 SNHLY, CDR2 FYNNEI. Trimming removed 1 base at V and 2 bases at J, with 12 bases between.

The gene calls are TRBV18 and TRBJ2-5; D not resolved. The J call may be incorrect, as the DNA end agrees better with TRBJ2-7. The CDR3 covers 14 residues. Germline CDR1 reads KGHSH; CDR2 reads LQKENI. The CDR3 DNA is TGTGCCAGCTCACCAGCGGCCAGAAACTACGAGCAGTACTTC. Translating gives CASSPAARNYEQYF.

CDR3 DNA sequence: TGTGCCAGCAGCGCCGACACCCAAATCGAGCAGTACTTC. Protein product: CASSADTQIEQYF. This chain joins TRBV5-5 and TRBJ2-7, with no clear D. This CDR3 has 13 residues. In germline, CDR1 is SGHKS, CDR2 YYEKEE (reference sequence). V dropped 4 bases and J dropped 6 bases, with 14 bases sitting between them.

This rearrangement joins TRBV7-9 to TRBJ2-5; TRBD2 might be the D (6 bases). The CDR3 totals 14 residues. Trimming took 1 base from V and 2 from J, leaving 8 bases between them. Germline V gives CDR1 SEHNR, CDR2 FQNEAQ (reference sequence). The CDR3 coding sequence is TGTGCCAGCAGCTTAGGGGGGGAACAAGAGACCCAGTACTTC. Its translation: CASSLGGEQETQYF. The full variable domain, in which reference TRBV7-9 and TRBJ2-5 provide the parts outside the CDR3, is DTGVSQNPRHKITKRGQNVTFRCDPISEHNRLYWYRQTLGQGPEFLTYFQNEAQLEKSRLLSDRFSAERPKGSFSTLEIQRTEQGDSAMYLCASSLGGEQETQYFGPGTRLLVL.